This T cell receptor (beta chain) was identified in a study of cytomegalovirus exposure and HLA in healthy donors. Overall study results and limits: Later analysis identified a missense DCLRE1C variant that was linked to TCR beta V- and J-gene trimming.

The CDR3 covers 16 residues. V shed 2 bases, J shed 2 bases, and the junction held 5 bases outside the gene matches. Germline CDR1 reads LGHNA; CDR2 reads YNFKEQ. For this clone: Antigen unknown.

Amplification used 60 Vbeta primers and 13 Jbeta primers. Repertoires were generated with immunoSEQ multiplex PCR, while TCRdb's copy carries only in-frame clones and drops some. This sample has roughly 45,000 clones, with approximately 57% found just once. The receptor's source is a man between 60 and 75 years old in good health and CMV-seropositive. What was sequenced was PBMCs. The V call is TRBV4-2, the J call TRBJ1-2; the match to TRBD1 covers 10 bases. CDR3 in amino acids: CASSQLGQGENYGYTF. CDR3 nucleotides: TGTGCCAGCAGCCAACTAGGACAGGGGGAAAACTATGGCTACACCTTC.